This T cell receptor beta chain was sequenced for a study of OX40 agonist ivuxolimab in advanced cancers. Turning to the study itself: Ivuxolimab, an antibody acting as an agonist of OX40 (CD134), was used to treat patients.

Baseline was the first blood sampling point, followed by cycle 4 day 1 and cycle 7 day 1. The germline V gene encodes CDR1 SGHRS and CDR2 YFSETQ. Between the trimmed V and J ends, which lost 4 bases and 10 bases, there was a span of 19 bases. The CDR3 totals 14 residues. The repertoire was sequenced with immunoSEQ multiplex PCR; TCRdb's copy has only in-frame clones and lacks some. This repertoire shows approximately 82,000 clones, under 90% found once; its top ten account for roughly 2.1%. The starting material was CD4+ or CD8+ T cells sorted from blood, obtained in a trial of the OX40 agonist ivuxolimab. The V call is TRBV5-1, the J call TRBJ2-3; D tentatively reads TRBD1 or TRBD2 (6 bases each). The clonotype was recovered from an adult with an advanced solid tumor such as melanoma, head and neck, liver or kidney cancer. CDR3 sequence: CASSAGQPGDAQYF. CDR3 nucleotide sequence: TGCGCCAGCAGCGCTGGACAGCCGGGGGATGCGCAGTATTTT.